This T cell receptor beta chain comes out of a study of CD8 T cells in ankylosing spondylitis. This clonotype has a handful of counts. The antigen is not known. Using its own MiXCR run on the 5' RACE reads, TCRdb lists one record per CDR3 protein. The sample lists some 250,000 distinct CDR3 sequences, around 10% occurring once. Study conclusions and caveats: It was reported that disease-linked clones were significantly enriched in matched ankylosing spondylitis synovial fluid. A motif of 7 to 9 highly homologous TCR beta variants was seen as apparently characteristic of ankylosing spondylitis blood.

Germline-derived CDR1 and CDR2 are MNHEY and SVGAGI. The CDR3 spans 17 residues. Trimming left V 0 bases short and J 8 bases short, with 19 bases between. V gene TRBV6-5 combines with J gene TRBJ1-4; D remains unclear. Source material: blood, either unsorted or a sorted T cell fraction (not recorded which). The TCR was taken from a male donor with ankylosing spondylitis or in good health (not recorded which). The CDR3: CASSYSTRGGGIEKLFF. DNA for the CDR3: TGTGCCAGCAGTTACTCGACAAGAGGTGGAGGAATAGAAAAACTGTTTTTT.